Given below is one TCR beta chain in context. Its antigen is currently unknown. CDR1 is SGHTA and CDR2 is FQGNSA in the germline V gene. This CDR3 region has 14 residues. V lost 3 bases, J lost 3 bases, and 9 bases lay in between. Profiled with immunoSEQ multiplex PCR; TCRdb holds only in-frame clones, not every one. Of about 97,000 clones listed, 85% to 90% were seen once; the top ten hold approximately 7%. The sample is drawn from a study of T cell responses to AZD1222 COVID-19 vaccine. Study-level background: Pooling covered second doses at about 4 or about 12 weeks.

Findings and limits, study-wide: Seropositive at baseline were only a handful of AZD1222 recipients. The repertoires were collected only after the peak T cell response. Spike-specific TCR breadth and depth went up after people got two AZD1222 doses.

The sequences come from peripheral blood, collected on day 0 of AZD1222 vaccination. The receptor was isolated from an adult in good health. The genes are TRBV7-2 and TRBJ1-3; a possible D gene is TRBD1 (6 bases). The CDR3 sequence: CASSLGGGGNTIYF. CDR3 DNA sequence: TGTGCCAGCAGCTTGGGGGGCGGTGGAAACACCATATATTTT.